The 29 T cell receptor beta chains given below trace back to one sample, sequenced in a study of chemoradiotherapy in HPV16-positive cancers. The assay was immunoSEQ multiplex PCR, and TCRdb's table has in-frame clones only and misses some. Among more than 25,000 clones listed, approximately 93% were seen once. This specimen consisted of blood, obtained from a patient who underwent chemoradiotherapy. Source of these receptors: a human donor with HPV-associated anogenital cancer.

The chain couples TRBV19 to TRBJ1-2; D unclear. Germline V lookup: CDR1 LNHDA, CDR2 SQIVND (reference sequence). V lost 1 base to trimming and J lost 1 base, with 10 bases between them. This CDR3 contains 15 residues. The CDR3 DNA reads as TGTGCCAGTAGTATAGGGTCGTCGGATAACTATGGCTACACCTTC. The encoded protein is CASSIGSSDNYGYTF.

The gene calls are TRBV6-1 and TRBJ2-1; D possibly corresponds to TRBD1 (6 bases). V was trimmed by 0 bases and J by 8 bases, leaving 11 bases between them. Germline V CDR1 and CDR2: MNHNS, SASEGT. The CDR3 has 14 amino acids. CDR3 amino acids: CASSEAQGRDEQFF. Written as DNA, the CDR3 is TGTGCCAGCAGTGAAGCTCAGGGGCGCGATGAGCAGTTCTTC.

The chain has TRBV9 and TRBJ2-1, with D possibly called TRBD1 or TRBD2 (5 bases each). The CDR3 is made up of 15 amino acids. Trimming left V 3 bases short and J 5 bases short, with 15 bases between. Germline-derived CDR1 and CDR2 are SGDLS and YYNGEE. The CDR3 bases are TGTGCCAGCAGCGCTTCCGGGACCAGCGACAATGAGCAGTTCTTC. Encoded protein: CASSASGTSDNEQFF. Filled out from reference TRBV9 and TRBJ2-1, the complete variable domain reads DSGVTQTPKHLITATGQRVTLRCSPRSGDLSVYWYQQSLDQGLQFLIQYYNGEERAKGNILERFSAQQFPDLHSELNLSSLELGDSALYFCASSASGTSDNEQFFGPGTRLTVL.

The genes are TRBV19 and TRBJ2-2, with D unclear. CDR3 size: 19 residues. Germline V lookup: CDR1 LNHDA, CDR2 SQIVND (reference sequence). Trimming shortened V by 3 bases and J by 6 bases, and 26 bases separated the two germline ends. Written as DNA, the CDR3 is TGTGCCAGTAGTATTGGGATGGTCCTAAGAATCGCCGGGCCCGGGGAGCTGTTTTTT. Amino acids: CASSIGMVLRIAGPGELFF. Filled out from reference TRBV19 and TRBJ2-2, the complete variable domain reads DGGITQSPKYLFRKEGQNVTLSCEQNLNHDAMYWYRQDPGQGLRLIYYSQIVNDFQKGDIAEGYSVSREKKESFPLTVTSAQKNPTAFYLCASSIGMVLRIAGPGELFFGEGSRLTVL.

The chain joins TRBV15 to TRBJ1-4; D gene uncertain. This CDR3 comprises 14 residues. The V end was cut by 2 bases, the J end by 7 bases, with 11 bases between. Germline CDR1 and CDR2: LNHNV and YYDKDF (reference sequence). CDR3 in DNA: TGTGCCACCAGCAGACAGGTCACGAGTGAAAAACTGTTTTTT. Amino acid sequence: CATSRQVTSEKLFF.

The chain recombines TRBV9 with TRBJ2-5, with D tentatively TRBD1 (6 bases). Trimming stripped 3 bases from V and 5 bases from J, with 14 bases between. CDR1 is SGDLS, CDR2 YYNGEE, per germline. The length of the CDR3 is 14 residues. CDR3 sequence reads: CASSGKGVGETQYF. CDR3 coding DNA: TGTGCCAGCAGCGGGAAGGGGGTAGGGGAGACCCAGTACTTC.

The chain has TRBV5-1 and TRBJ1-1, with D possibly matching TRBD1 (6 bases). Trimming removed 4 bases at V and 0 bases at J, with 10 bases between. Germline V lookup: CDR1 SGHRS, CDR2 YFSETQ. CDR3 length equals 14 residues. The CDR3 protein is CASSLGDMNTEAFF. For the CDR3, the DNA is TGCGCCAGCAGCCTAGGGGACATGAACACTGAAGCTTTCTTT.

This sequence joins TRBV21-1 and TRBJ1-2. TRBV21-1 is reported as a pseudogene. The CDR3 totals 13 residues. The CDR3 is CASSKGRDYGYTF. The CDR3 coding sequence is TGTGCCAGCAGCAAAGGGAGAGACTATGGCTACACCTTC.

The chain links TRBV6-6 to TRBJ2-5, with 7 nucleotides matching TRBD1. Germline CDR1 and CDR2: MNHNY and SVGAGI (reference sequence). V lost 6 bases and J lost 5; bases outside the gene matches: 6. The CDR3 has 13 amino acids. CDR3 in amino acids: CASSLTGWETQYF. The CDR3, as DNA: TGTGCCAGCAGCCTGACAGGGTGGGAGACCCAGTACTTC.

The chain couples TRBV9 to TRBJ1-1, with D uncertain. The CDR3 has 14 residues. Germline values: CDR1 SGDLS, CDR2 YYNGEE. Between the trimmed V and J ends, which lost 3 bases and 6 bases, there was a span of 15 bases. The CDR3 region has the DNA TGTGCCAGCAGCGCTGACCTCAAAGCGGCTGAAGCTTTCTTT. Amino acid sequence: CASSADLKAAEAFF.

This clone was counted once. The chain has TRBV4-1 and TRBJ2-2; TRBD1 aligns across 9 bases. V lost 4 bases, J lost 5 bases, and 8 bases stayed unmatched. This CDR3 contains 16 residues. CDR1 MGHRA and CDR2 YSYEKL come from the germline V gene. The CDR3: CASSPIKGQGTGELFF. The CDR3 bases are TGCGCCAGCAGCCCAATAAAAGGACAGGGGACCGGGGAGCTGTTTTTT.

The rearrangement links TRBV5-1 to TRBJ1-5; 9 bases agree with TRBD1. The CDR3 covers 15 residues. With 3 bases clipped from V and 3 bases from J, the junction kept 4 bases outside the gene matches. CDR1 and CDR2 (germline): SGHRS, YFSETQ. The CDR3 sequence: CASSSDRGNNQPQHF. For the CDR3, the DNA is TGCGCCAGCAGCTCGGACAGGGGTAACAATCAGCCCCAGCATTTT.

The chain combines TRBV7-2 with TRBJ1-1, with 8 bases fitting TRBD1. Germline assignment: CDR1 SGHTA and CDR2 FQGNSA. This CDR3 is built from 15 residues. With V trimmed by 4 bases and J by 1 base, 5 bases remained unmatched. This CDR3 reads CASSSQGQANTEAFF. Written as DNA, the CDR3 is TGTGCCAGCAGCTCCCAGGGACAGGCGAACACTGAAGCTTTCTTT.

This clone was recorded only once. The chain is built from TRBV6-5 and TRBJ2-1, with D possibly matching TRBD2 (5 bases). The ends were cut back, 4 bases at V and 0 bases at J, with 13 bases in the middle. Germline assignment: CDR1 MNHEY and CDR2 SVGAGI. This CDR3 comprises 16 residues. The CDR3 region is CASSSLSTSSYNEQFF. DNA for the CDR3: TGTGCCAGCAGTTCATTAAGTACTAGCTCCTACAATGAGCAGTTCTTC.

This clone was found once. The CDR3 DNA reads as TGTGCCAGCTCACCCGACAGAAATGGAAACACCATATATTTT. Translation: CASSPDRNGNTIYF. This chain connects TRBV18 to TRBJ1-3, with D perhaps TRBD1 (5 bases). Germline-derived CDR1 and CDR2 are KGHSH and LQKENI. This CDR3 contains 14 residues. V shed 3 bases and J shed 3 bases, with 9 bases lying between them.

The chain links TRBV19 to TRBJ1-2, with TRBD1 identical over 8 bases. The junction had 7 bases not matched to a gene; V was cut back by 4 bases and J by 3 bases. Germline CDR1 LNHDA, CDR2 SQIVND (reference sequence). The CDR3 runs to 15 residues. CDR3 sequence: CASSRPGTGYYGYTF. Written as DNA, the CDR3 is TGTGCCAGTAGTAGACCCGGGACAGGTTACTATGGCTACACCTTC.

The J gene is TRBJ2-5, the V gene TRBV9; the D call may be TRBD1 or TRBD2 (5 bases each). V was trimmed by 0 bases and J by 4 bases, leaving 13 bases between them. This CDR3 has 15 amino acids. Looked up from germline, CDR1 is SGDLS and CDR2 is YYNGEE. The CDR3 region has the DNA TGTGCCAGCAGCGTAGAAGGGCTTGGGGGAGAGACCCAGTACTTC. It yields the protein CASSVEGLGGETQYF.

The chain recombines TRBV11-2 with TRBJ1-6; D gene uncertain. V lost 6 bases, J lost 8 bases, and 14 bases lay in between. The germline V gene has CDR1 SGHAT and CDR2 FQNNGV. The CDR3 is 14 residues long. CDR3 protein: CASSSDPQDSPLHF. CDR3 in DNA: TGTGCCAGCAGTTCAGACCCCCAGGATTCACCCCTCCACTTT.

V usage is TRBV5-4 and J usage is TRBJ2-7; possible D gene TRBD2, 6 bases. Germline V gene data show CDR1 as SGHNT and CDR2 as YYREEE (reference sequence). This CDR3 has 15 amino acids. Trimming left V 0 bases short and J 3 bases short, with 13 bases between. The CDR3 nucleotides are TGTGCCAGCAGCTTGGGTAGCGGAGGTTTCTACGAGCAGTACTTC. It codes for CASSLGSGGFYEQYF.

This sequence joins TRBV27 and TRBJ2-6; D is uncertain. The germline CDR1 and CDR2 sequences are MNHEY and SMNVEV (reference sequence). The V end was cut by 5 bases, the J end by 1 base, with 9 bases between. This CDR3 spans 15 amino acids. For the CDR3, the DNA is TGTGCCAGCAGTGAAACAGTATCTGGGGCCAACGTCCTGACTTTC. This sequence encodes CASSETVSGANVLTF.

The chain joins TRBV11-2 to TRBJ1-3; D is unresolved. V was trimmed by 3 bases and J by 0 bases, leaving 6 bases between them. The CDR3 runs 14 residues. From germline, CDR1 is SGHAT and CDR2 FQNNGV. The chain's CDR3 is CASSFTDSGNTIYF. CDR3 coding DNA: TGTGCCAGCAGCTTTACAGACTCTGGAAACACCATATATTTT.

The rearrangement uses TRBV6-1 and TRBJ1-6; TRBD1 agrees at 8 bases. The V gene's germline CDR1 is MNHNS and CDR2 SASEGT. The CDR3 consists of 14 residues. V trimming: 1 base; J trimming: 8 bases; junction bases outside the gene matches: 1. Here the CDR3 DNA reads TGTGCCAGCAGTGAAGACAGGGGGTATTCACCCCTCCACTTT. It translates to CASSEDRGYSPLHF.

The chain employs TRBV7-6 and TRBJ2-7; no clear D. V lost 1 base to trimming and J lost 2 bases, with 6 bases between them. The CDR3 runs 13 residues. Germline V gene lookup returns CDR1 SGHVS and CDR2 FNYEAQ. This CDR3 reads CASSLEAPYEQYF. CDR3 sequence (DNA): TGTGCCAGCAGCTTAGAAGCTCCCTACGAGCAGTACTTC.

Comments on this clone: The sample has other DNA sequences that encode this CDR3 too. This chain connects TRBV6-5 to TRBJ1-1, with D uncertain. CDR3 length: 12 amino acids. Germline V gives CDR1 MNHEY, CDR2 SVGAGI. Trimming removed 0 bases at V and 6 bases at J, with 5 bases between. The CDR3 loop reads CASSYSGSEAFF. In DNA, the CDR3 is TGTGCCAGCAGTTACTCGGGATCTGAAGCTTTCTTT.

In this sample, this clone turned up once. This chain uses TRBV6-1 with TRBJ1-1; D gene ambiguous. The CDR3 consists of 13 residues. CDR1 is MNHNS and CDR2 is SASEGT in the germline V gene. V was pared by 7 bases and J by 3 bases, with 12 bases between. CDR3 loop: CASKGRHHTEAFF. The DNA for the CDR3 is TGTGCCAGCAAGGGCAGACACCACACTGAAGCTTTCTTT.

This sequence joins TRBV29-1 and TRBJ1-2; D remains ambiguous. The CDR3 consists of 10 residues. Germline V gives CDR1 SQVTM, CDR2 ANQGSEA. V was pared by 6 bases and J by 2 bases, with 4 bases between. CDR3 DNA sequence: TGCAGCGTAGGCAACTATGGCTACACCTTC. It translates to CSVGNYGYTF.

The chain joins TRBV4-1 to TRBJ2-2, with 13 bases fitting TRBD2. The V gene's germline CDR1 is MGHRA and CDR2 YSYEKL. The junction had 5 bases not matched to a gene; V was cut back by 3 bases and J by 10 bases. The CDR3 loop spans 15 amino acids. CDR3 sequence: CASSHPGTSGKELFF. CDR3 DNA sequence: TGCGCCAGCAGCCACCCCGGGACTAGCGGGAAGGAGCTGTTTTTT.

The J gene is TRBJ2-5, the V gene TRBV5-1; D is perhaps TRBD2 (5 bases). Trimming removed 2 bases at V and 3 bases at J, with 11 bases between. The CDR3 is 14 amino acids. Germline V gene data show CDR1 as SGHRS and CDR2 as YFSETQ. The DNA for the CDR3 is TGCGCCAGCAGCTTTGACCGGGAAAAAGAGACCCAGTACTTC. Translation: CASSFDREKETQYF.

The sample holds one count of this clone. The chain couples TRBV7-3 to TRBJ2-2, with D perhaps matching TRBD1 (5 bases). CDR1 and CDR2 from the germline V gene are SGHTA and FQGTGA. V dropped 6 bases and J dropped 1 base, with 6 bases sitting between them. The CDR3 is 13 amino acids. The CDR3 loop reads CASRQENTGELFF. DNA of the CDR3: TGTGCCAGCAGACAGGAGAACACCGGGGAGCTGTTTTTT.